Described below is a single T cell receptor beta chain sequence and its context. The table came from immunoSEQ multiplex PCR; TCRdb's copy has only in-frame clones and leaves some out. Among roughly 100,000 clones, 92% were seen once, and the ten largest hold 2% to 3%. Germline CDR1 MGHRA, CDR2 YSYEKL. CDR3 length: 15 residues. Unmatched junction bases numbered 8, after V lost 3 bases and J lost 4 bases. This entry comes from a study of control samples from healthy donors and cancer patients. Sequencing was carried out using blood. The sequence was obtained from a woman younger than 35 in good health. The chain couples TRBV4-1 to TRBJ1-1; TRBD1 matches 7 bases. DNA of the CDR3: TGCGCCAGCAGCCACGTGGACAGGTTGCGCACTGAAGCTTTCTTT. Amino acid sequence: CASSHVDRLRTEAFF.